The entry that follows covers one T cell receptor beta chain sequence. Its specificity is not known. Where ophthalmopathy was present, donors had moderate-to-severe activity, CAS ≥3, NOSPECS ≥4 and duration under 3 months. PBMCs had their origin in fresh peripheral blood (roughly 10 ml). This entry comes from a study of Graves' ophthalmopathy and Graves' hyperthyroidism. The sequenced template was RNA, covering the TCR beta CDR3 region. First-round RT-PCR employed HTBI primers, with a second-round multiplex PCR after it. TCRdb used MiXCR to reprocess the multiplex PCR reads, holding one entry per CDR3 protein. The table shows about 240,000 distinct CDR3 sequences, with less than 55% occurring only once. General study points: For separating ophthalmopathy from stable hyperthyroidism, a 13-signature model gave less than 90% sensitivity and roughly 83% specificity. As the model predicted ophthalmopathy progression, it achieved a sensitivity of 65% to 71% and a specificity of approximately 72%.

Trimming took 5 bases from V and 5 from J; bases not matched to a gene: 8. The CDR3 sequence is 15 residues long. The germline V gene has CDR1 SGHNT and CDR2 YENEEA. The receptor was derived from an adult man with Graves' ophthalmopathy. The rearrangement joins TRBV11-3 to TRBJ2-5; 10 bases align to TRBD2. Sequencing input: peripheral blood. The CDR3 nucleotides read TGTGCCAGCAGCCGGCTAGCGGGAGTTTTGGAGACCCAGTACTTC. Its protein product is CASSRLAGVLETQYF.